This T cell receptor (beta chain) was documented in a study of shared clonotypes between healthy human individuals. Study observations and caveats: Investigators collected only blood, and repertoires in tissues likely differ. Clonotype sharing among donors, it was expected, would be affected by sequencing depth.

On sorted subsets, replicate PCRs used approximately 190 ng DNA, or roughly 30,000 T cell genomes. Only in-frame clones appear in the TCRdb table, and some are missing; sequencing was by immunoSEQ multiplex PCR. The repertoire holds about 2 million clones, just under 95% seen once, with around 1.1% in the top ten. Terminally differentiated effector memory CD45RA+ cells were left out of the naive CD8 fraction, which was CD45RO-negative and positively selected for CCR7. V lost 4 bases, J lost 4 bases, and 12 bases lay in between. The CDR3 contains 13 residues. Per the germline V gene, CDR1 is SGHDT and CDR2 is YYEEEE. This clone was counted a single time. Its antigen is unknown.

Input material: naive CD8+ T cells sorted from blood. This receptor was taken from a man younger than 35 in good health. The chain has TRBV5-6 and TRBJ2-7; D is unresolved. DNA of the CDR3: TGTGCCAGCAGCCTCCGGGCGAAGTACGAGCAGTACTTC. Translation: CASSLRAKYEQYF.